The 29 T cell receptor beta chains presented below share a single source sample, sequenced in a study of a mutant IDH1 vaccine in newly diagnosed glioma. Time point: week 47, end of study. Topical imiquimod was applied with each vaccine dose, which held 300 ug of mutant IDH1 20-mer peptide. Clones were sequenced by immunoSEQ multiplex PCR, and TCRdb holds only the in-frame ones, with some missing. The data show around 65,000 clones, with under 85% seen just once and about 3.8% held by the top ten. The antigens for these receptors are not known. Sequenced here: PBMCs, sampled from a glioma patient whose treatment included an IDH1 peptide vaccine. All receptors come from a man younger than 40 with glioma.

In its sample, this clone was seen a few times. The V gene is TRBV15, the J gene TRBJ2-7, with 7 positions matching TRBD2. The CDR3 has 14 amino acids. The junction had 4 bases not matched to a gene; V was cut back by 1 base and J by 4 bases. Germline CDR1 reads LNHNV; CDR2 reads YYDKDF (reference sequence). The CDR3 DNA is TGTGCCACCAGCAGAGTTCTAGCGGAATACGAGCAGTACTTC. It translates to CATSRVLAEYEQYF.

The chain combines TRBV2 with TRBJ2-1; 8 positions agree with TRBD1. Germline CDR1 is SNHLY and CDR2 is FYNNEI. The CDR3 is made up of 15 amino acids. Germline trimming cut 6 bases from V and 5 bases from J; bases unmatched to any gene: 9. CDR3 coding DNA: TGTGCCAGCAGCCTGGACAGGGCAGTCGACAATGAGCAGTTCTTC. This sequence encodes CASSLDRAVDNEQFF.

V gene TRBV2 combines with J gene TRBJ1-1, with 7 bases that match TRBD1. Germline trimming cut 6 bases from V and 0 bases from J; bases unmatched to any gene: 10. Per germline, CDR1 SNHLY and CDR2 FYNNEI. CDR3 size: 16 residues. CDR3 coding DNA: TGTGCCAGCAGCGCCGAACAGGGGCTCTTGAACACTGAAGCTTTCTTT. Translated: CASSAEQGLLNTEAFF. Looking up the rest from reference TRBV2 and TRBJ1-1 gives the full variable domain: EPEVTQTPSHQVTQMGQEVILRCVPISNHLYFYWYRQILGQKVEFLVSFYNNEISEKSEIFDDQFSVERPDGSNFTLKIRSTKLEDSAMYFCASSAEQGLLNTEAFFGQGTRLTVV.

The chain has TRBV19 and TRBJ1-1, with D perhaps TRBD1 (6 bases). Looked up from germline, CDR1 is LNHDA and CDR2 is SQIVND (reference sequence). Trimming shortened V by 4 bases and J by 0 bases, and 15 bases separated the two germline ends. The CDR3 consists of 16 residues. The CDR3 sequence is CASSTRGTRMNTEAFF. The CDR3 DNA reads TGTGCCAGTAGTACCCGAGGGACAAGAATGAACACTGAAGCTTTCTTT.

The V gene is TRBV7-9, the J gene TRBJ2-7; 12 nucleotides match TRBD1. The CDR3 sequence is 15 residues long. V was clipped by 5 bases and J by 0 bases; unmatched bases: 2. Germline V gene data show CDR1 as SEHNR and CDR2 as FQNEAQ (reference sequence). CDR3 nucleotides: TGTGCCAGCAGCATGGGACAGGGGGCCTCCTACGAGCAGTACTTC. It encodes CASSMGQGASYEQYF.

The chain has TRBV11-2 and TRBJ2-7; possibly TRBD1 or TRBD2 for D (5 bases each). The CDR3 consists of 18 residues. Trimming shortened V by 2 bases and J by 5 bases, and 25 bases separated the two germline ends. The V gene's germline CDR1 is SGHAT and CDR2 FQNNGV. Here the CDR3 DNA reads TGTGCCAGCAGCTTATTTTGGGGTGACAGCTCCGAGGGTAACGAGCAGTACTTC. Its translation: CASSLFWGDSSEGNEQYF.

The J gene is TRBJ1-5, the V gene TRBV19; D is unresolved. The germline CDR1 and CDR2 sequences are LNHDA and SQIVND (reference sequence). This CDR3 comprises 16 residues. Deletions cut 1 base from V and 2 bases from J, with 12 bases between. For the CDR3, the DNA is TGTGCCAGTAGTATAGGGGTGAACAGTCGCAATCAGCCCCAGCATTTT. It yields the protein CASSIGVNSRNQPQHF.

The V call is TRBV5-1, the J call TRBJ1-6; perhaps TRBD1 as D (5 bases). This CDR3 spans 14 amino acids. V shed 4 bases and J shed 6 bases, with 11 bases lying between them. The germline V gene has CDR1 SGHRS and CDR2 YFSETQ. The CDR3 region has the DNA TGCGCCAGCAGCCCCGGCAGGGTTAATTCACCCCTCCACTTT. It encodes CASSPGRVNSPLHF.

The CDR3 DNA reads TGTGCCAGCACCCTACAGGGTCACTATGGCTACACCTTC. Translated: CASTLQGHYGYTF. The V and J genes are TRBV6-6 and TRBJ1-2; possible D gene TRBD1, 6 bases. This CDR3 spans 13 amino acids. Trimming took off 7 bases at V and 3 bases at J, with 12 bases between the two ends. The V gene's germline CDR1 is MNHNY and CDR2 SVGAGI (reference sequence).

The chain combines TRBV27 with TRBJ1-2; TRBD1 might be the D (6 bases). The CDR3 is 12 residues long. The V gene lost 6 bases and the J gene lost 1 base, with 6 bases spanning the gap. Germline V gene data show CDR1 as MNHEY and CDR2 as SMNVEV (reference sequence). The CDR3, as DNA: TGTGCCAGCAGGGACAGTAACTATGGCTACACCTTC. It yields the protein CASRDSNYGYTF.

The sample holds one count of this clone. The chain joins TRBV19 to TRBJ2-3; 7 bases line up with TRBD2. The CDR3 covers 18 residues. The V gene end was trimmed by 3 bases and the J gene end by 1 base; junction bases not matched to a gene: 13. The V gene's germline CDR1 is LNHDA and CDR2 SQIVND (reference sequence). The CDR3 sequence: CASSISVGWGRGTDTQYF. The CDR3 DNA sequence: TGTGCCAGTAGTATCTCGGTGGGTTGGGGGAGGGGCACAGATACGCAGTATTTT.

V and J are TRBV4-2 and TRBJ2-3; D gene unclear. The CDR3 covers 14 residues. The V and J ends lost 0 bases and 2 bases respectively, with 6 bases between them. Germline lookup yields CDR1 LGHNA and CDR2 YNFKEQ. CDR3 sequence (DNA): TGTGCCAGCAGCCAAGAGGTGATCACAGATACGCAGTATTTT. It encodes CASSQEVITDTQYF.

There are a few counts of this clone. The chain uses TRBV18 and TRBJ1-2; unclear D gene. The CDR3 length is 11 residues. The germline gives CDR1 KGHSH, CDR2 LQKENI. With 4 bases removed from V and 6 bases from J, the gap between germline ends came to 6 bases. As DNA, the CDR3 is TGTGCCAGCTCACAGCAGGATGGCTACACCTTC. Its translation is CASSQQDGYTF.

The chain recombines TRBV7-8 with TRBJ1-2; TRBD1 might be the D (5 bases). The CDR3 totals 17 residues. Trimming shortened V by 1 base and J by 0 bases, and 15 bases separated the two germline ends. Germline V gene sequence: CDR1 SGHVS, CDR2 FQNEAQ. The CDR3 bases are TGTGCCAGCAGCTTAGGGGGCCGGGGCTTCTCTAACTATGGCTACACCTTC. Translating it yields CASSLGGRGFSNYGYTF.

The chain carries TRBV11-2 and TRBJ2-2; 8 positions match TRBD1. With 5 bases clipped from V and 4 bases from J, the junction kept 9 bases outside the gene matches. This CDR3 is built from 16 residues. Germline CDR1 is SGHAT and CDR2 is FQNNGV. The CDR3 is CASSPLDRESTGELFF. CDR3 DNA sequence: TGTGCCAGCAGCCCCTTGGACAGGGAAAGCACCGGGGAGCTGTTTTTT.

This chain links TRBV5-1 with TRBJ1-3; TRBD1 agrees at 8 bases. The junction had 10 bases not matched to a gene; V was cut back by 4 bases and J by 4 bases. Germline-derived CDR1 and CDR2 are SGHRS and YFSETQ. The CDR3 has 16 residues. CDR3 sequence (DNA): TGCGCCAGCAGCATCGGACAGGGCGCGGTAGGAAACACCATATATTTT. It translates to CASSIGQGAVGNTIYF.

The chain couples TRBV7-8 to TRBJ1-4; perhaps TRBD1 as D (5 bases). Germline V gene lookup returns CDR1 SGHVS and CDR2 FQNEAQ. Trimming took off 5 bases at V and 0 bases at J, with 13 bases between the two ends. CDR3 length equals 16 residues. CDR3: CASSELGVATNEKLFF. The CDR3 DNA sequence: TGTGCCAGCAGCGAACTGGGGGTAGCAACTAATGAAAAACTGTTTTTT.

This chain uses TRBV7-8 with TRBJ1-5, with no clear D. Germline CDR1 and CDR2: SGHVS and FQNEAQ. Trimming removed 1 base from V and 3 bases from J, with 10 bases in between. The CDR3 spans 15 residues. The CDR3 spells CASSLEGSPNQPQHF. Here the CDR3 DNA reads TGTGCCAGCAGCTTAGAAGGCAGCCCCAATCAGCCCCAGCATTTT.

This chain joins TRBV5-5 and TRBJ1-3; D is unresolved. From germline, CDR1 is SGHKS and CDR2 YYEKEE (reference sequence). This CDR3 contains 16 residues. Between the trimmed V and J ends, which lost 2 bases and 0 bases, there was a span of 12 bases. CDR3 in DNA: TGTGCCAGCAGCTTCAGTCCGGGGAGCTCTGGAAACACCATATATTTT. Protein product: CASSFSPGSSGNTIYF.

The chain recombines TRBV6-5 with TRBJ1-5; D not resolved. The CDR3 is made up of 13 amino acids. V dropped 5 bases and J dropped 6 bases, with 11 bases sitting between them. Germline V gene sequence: CDR1 MNHEY, CDR2 SVGAGI. The CDR3 nucleotides read TGTGCCAGCAGTCGAAGGGAGGGTCAGCCCCAGCATTTT. Its translation: CASSRREGQPQHF.

The genes are TRBV6-1 and TRBJ2-1, with a possible D match to TRBD1 (6 bases). V lost 10 bases to trimming and J lost 0 bases, with 13 bases between them. Germline CDR1 MNHNS, CDR2 SASEGT. The CDR3 is 14 amino acids. The CDR3: CATRMDSSYNEQFF. In DNA form, the CDR3 reads TGTGCCACCCGGATGGACAGCTCCTACAATGAGCAGTTCTTC.

V is TRBV2 and J is TRBJ2-2, with D uncertain. Germline CDR1 reads SNHLY; CDR2 reads FYNNEI. The CDR3 spans 16 residues. V shed 5 bases and J shed 4 bases, with 17 bases lying between them. CDR3 nucleotides: TGTGCCAGCAGTATAGCCAGGCGAGACGCCACCGGGGAGCTGTTTTTT. Translation gives CASSIARRDATGELFF.

The chain employs TRBV6-6 and TRBJ1-1, with 10 nucleotides matching TRBD1. This CDR3 comprises 15 residues. V was pared by 2 bases and J by 5 bases, with 5 bases of the junction left unmatched. CDR1 is MNHNY, CDR2 SVGAGI, per germline (reference sequence). The CDR3 is CASSYGGTGDTEAFF. In nucleotides, the CDR3 is TGTGCCAGCAGTTACGGCGGGACAGGGGATACTGAAGCTTTCTTT.

Details on this clone: One end of the junction does not line up with germline, which may come from a read error. Other DNA sequences of this sample code for an identical CDR3. V and J are TRBV7-9 and TRBJ1-1; D is unclear. The CDR3 extends over 15 amino acids. Per the germline V gene, CDR1 is SEHNR and CDR2 is FQNEAQ (reference sequence). In nucleotides, the CDR3 is TGTGCCAGCAGCTTATTGCCTACGAGTAACACTGAAGCCTTCTTT. This gives the protein CASSLLPTSNTEAFF.

This chain connects TRBV2 to TRBJ1-1; D not certain. The CDR3 consists of 15 residues. Germline loops: CDR1 SNHLY, CDR2 FYNNEI. Trimming took off 6 bases at V and 4 bases at J, with 18 bases between the two ends. This chain's CDR3 is CASSYGPTVGTEAFF. CDR3 nucleotide sequence: TGTGCCAGCAGCTACGGCCCGACCGTGGGCACTGAAGCTTTCTTT. The full variable domain, its missing parts supplied by reference TRBV2 and TRBJ1-1, is EPEVTQTPSHQVTQMGQEVILRCVPISNHLYFYWYRQILGQKVEFLVSFYNNEISEKSEIFDDQFSVERPDGSNFTLKIRSTKLEDSAMYFCASSYGPTVGTEAFFGQGTRLTVV.

This rearrangement joins TRBV5-6 to TRBJ1-6, with 10 bases fitting TRBD1. CDR3 length: 14 residues. V was clipped by 6 bases and J by 8 bases; unmatched bases: 5. The germline V gene has CDR1 SGHDT and CDR2 YYEEEE. The CDR3 bases are TGTGCCAGCAACTGGGACAGGGGAGATTCACCCCTCCACTTT. This gives the protein CASNWDRGDSPLHF.

The J gene is TRBJ2-7, the V gene TRBV27; D is unclear. This CDR3 has 12 amino acids. V was cut by 4 bases and J by 6 bases, with 10 bases left in between. In germline, CDR1 is MNHEY, CDR2 SMNVEV (reference sequence). The CDR3 sequence is CASSSGWGEQYF. For the CDR3, the DNA is TGTGCCAGCAGTTCCGGTTGGGGCGAGCAGTACTTC.

The chain employs TRBV11-2 and TRBJ2-1; 7 positions match TRBD1. V lost 5 bases and J lost 4; bases outside the gene matches: 8. Germline V gene sequence: CDR1 SGHAT, CDR2 FQNNGV. There are 15 residues in the CDR3. The CDR3 DNA reads TGTGCCAGCAGCCACAGGGGATCTCCTTACAATGAGCAGTTCTTC. This encodes CASSHRGSPYNEQFF.

V and J are TRBV27 and TRBJ2-6; D is possibly TRBD1 or TRBD2 (6 bases each). V lost 5 bases, J lost 0 bases, and 11 bases lay in between. The CDR3 has 16 amino acids. Germline V lookup: CDR1 MNHEY, CDR2 SMNVEV (reference sequence). In DNA form, the CDR3 reads TGTGCCAGCAGTGGGGGGACACCCTCTGGGGCCAACGTCCTGACTTTC. Protein sequence: CASSGGTPSGANVLTF.